The 10 T cell receptor beta chains presented below share a single source sample, sequenced in a study of T cell responses to AZD1222 COVID-19 vaccine (dated by TCRdb to the early 2020s). This specimen's time point label, per the study, means: baseline before first vaccination. Libraries were made using the immunoSEQ multiplex PCR assay. Imported from immuneACCESS, the table was reduced by TCRdb to in-frame sequences with V and J called. These copies leave out some clones; in studies compared against another copy, an unresolved V gene accounts for under half, and the cause of the remainder is not known. A total of under 200,000 clones appear in this sample, 80% to 95% of them only once. In total, the top ten clones hold approximately 3.9% of the sample. The specimen was peripheral blood, collected on day 0 of AZD1222 vaccination. These receptors came from an adult in good health.

The genes are TRBV5-5 and TRBJ1-4; the D is unclear. Germline lookup yields CDR1 SGHKS and CDR2 YYEKEE (reference sequence). This CDR3 spans 15 amino acids. V gave up 4 bases and J gave up 5 bases, with 15 bases separating them. The CDR3 nucleotides are TGTGCCAGCAGCCTTGGAGTCAATTTAAATGAAAAACTGTTTTTT. Translation: CASSLGVNLNEKLFF.

J is TRBJ1-6 and V is TRBV19, with 9 bases aligning to TRBD1. V gave up 4 bases and J gave up 4 bases; unmatched junction bases: 5. Germline V lookup: CDR1 LNHDA, CDR2 SQIVND (reference sequence). The CDR3 is made up of 16 amino acids. CDR3 amino acids: CASSKPGQGYNSPLHF. The CDR3 DNA is TGTGCCAGTAGTAAACCGGGACAGGGATATAATTCACCCCTCCACTTT. The complete variable domain, with remaining parts taken from reference TRBV19 and TRBJ1-6, reads DGGITQSPKYLFRKEGQNVTLSCEQNLNHDAMYWYRQDPGQGLRLIYYSQIVNDFQKGDIAEGYSVSREKKESFPLTVTSAQKNPTAFYLCASSKPGQGYNSPLHFGNGTRLTVT.

The chain has TRBV13 and TRBJ1-1; D is undetermined. V lost 5 bases to trimming and J lost 10 bases, with 5 bases between them. The CDR3 contains 9 residues. Germline CDR1 is PRHDT and CDR2 is FYEKMQ (reference sequence). CDR3 protein: CASSGRAFF. CDR3 nucleotides: TGTGCCAGCAGCGGGAGAGCTTTCTTT.

This sequence joins TRBV6-5 and TRBJ2-7; 10 bases map to TRBD1. V was pared by 6 bases and J by 2 bases, with 4 bases of the junction left unmatched. This CDR3 comprises 14 residues. Germline CDR1 and CDR2: MNHEY and SVGAGI. CDR3 in DNA: TGTGCCAGCAGCGGGGACAGGGGTACCTACGAGCAGTACTTC. It translates to CASSGDRGTYEQYF.

The genes are TRBV4-1 and TRBJ2-7; 10 positions agree with TRBD2. Trimming at V came to 2 bases and at J to 1 base, leaving 17 bases not matched to a gene. This CDR3 is 20 amino acids long. Germline-derived CDR1 and CDR2 are MGHRA and YSYEKL. The CDR3 DNA reads TGCGCCAGCAGCCAAATTCCAGCGGGGGGGCCTTTTGGTGGGTCCTACGAGCAGTACTTC. This encodes CASSQIPAGGPFGGSYEQYF.

The V and J genes are TRBV27 and TRBJ2-5; D is uncertain. V lost 3 bases, J lost 2 bases, and 10 bases lay in between. CDR3 length equals 14 residues. Germline V lookup: CDR1 MNHEY, CDR2 SMNVEV (reference sequence). The CDR3 sequence: CASSFRATQETQYF. The CDR3 nucleotides read TGTGCCAGCAGTTTCCGTGCGACACAAGAGACCCAGTACTTC.

V and J are TRBV29-1 and TRBJ2-1, with TRBD2 identical over 8 bases. This CDR3 spans 15 amino acids. V shed 6 bases and J 0 bases; nucleotides not matched to a gene: 7. Germline V CDR1 and CDR2: SQVTM, ANQGSEA. The CDR3 sequence: CSVDPLAGSYNEQFF. The CDR3 coding sequence is TGCAGCGTAGACCCTCTAGCGGGCTCCTACAATGAGCAGTTCTTC.

The chain uses TRBV4-1 and TRBJ2-7, with D maybe TRBD2 (6 bases). CDR1 and CDR2 (germline): MGHRA, YSYEKL. The CDR3 runs 16 residues. V lost 4 bases to trimming and J lost 4 bases, with 20 bases between them. The CDR3 is CASSRGAGTRRYEQYF. The CDR3, as DNA: TGCGCCAGCAGCCGGGGTGCGGGAACCCGACGGTACGAGCAGTACTTC.

CDR3 residues: CASRNNNEQFF. DNA for the CDR3: TGTGCCAGCAGGAACAACAATGAGCAGTTCTTC. This chain links TRBV12-3 or TRBV12-4 with TRBJ2-1; D gene uncertain. V gave up 6 bases and J gave up 5 bases, with 5 bases separating them. The CDR3 totals 11 residues.

This sequence joins TRBV7-9 and TRBJ1-5; D call uncertain. The ends were cut back, 5 bases at V and 2 bases at J, with 10 bases in the middle. This CDR3 region has 14 residues. Germline CDR1 SEHNR, CDR2 FQNEAQ (reference sequence). The chain's CDR3 is CASSPPFGNQPQHF. Here the CDR3 DNA reads TGTGCCAGCAGCCCCCCGTTTGGCAATCAGCCCCAGCATTTT.